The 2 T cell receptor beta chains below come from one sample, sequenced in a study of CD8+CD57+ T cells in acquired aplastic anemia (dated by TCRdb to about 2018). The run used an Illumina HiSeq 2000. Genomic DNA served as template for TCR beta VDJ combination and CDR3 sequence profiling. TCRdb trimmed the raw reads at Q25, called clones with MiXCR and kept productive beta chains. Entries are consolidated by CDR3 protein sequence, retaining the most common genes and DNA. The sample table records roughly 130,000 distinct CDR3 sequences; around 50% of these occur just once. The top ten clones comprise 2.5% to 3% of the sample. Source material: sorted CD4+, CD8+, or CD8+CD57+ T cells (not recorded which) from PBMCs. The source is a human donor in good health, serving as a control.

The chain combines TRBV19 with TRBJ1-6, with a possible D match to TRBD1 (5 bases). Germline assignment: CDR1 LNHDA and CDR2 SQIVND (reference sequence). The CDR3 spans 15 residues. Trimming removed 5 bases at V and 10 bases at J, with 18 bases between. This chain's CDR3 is CASSSSGTGRSPLHF. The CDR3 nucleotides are TGTGCCAGTAGTTCCTCCGGGACGGGGAGATCACCCCTCCACTTT.

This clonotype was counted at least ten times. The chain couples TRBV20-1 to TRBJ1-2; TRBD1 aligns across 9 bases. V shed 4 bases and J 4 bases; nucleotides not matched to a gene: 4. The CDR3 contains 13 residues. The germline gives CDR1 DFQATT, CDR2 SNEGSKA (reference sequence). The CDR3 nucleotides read TGCAGTGCTACCCCGGACAGGGGCTATGGCTACACCTTC. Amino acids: CSATPDRGYGYTF.